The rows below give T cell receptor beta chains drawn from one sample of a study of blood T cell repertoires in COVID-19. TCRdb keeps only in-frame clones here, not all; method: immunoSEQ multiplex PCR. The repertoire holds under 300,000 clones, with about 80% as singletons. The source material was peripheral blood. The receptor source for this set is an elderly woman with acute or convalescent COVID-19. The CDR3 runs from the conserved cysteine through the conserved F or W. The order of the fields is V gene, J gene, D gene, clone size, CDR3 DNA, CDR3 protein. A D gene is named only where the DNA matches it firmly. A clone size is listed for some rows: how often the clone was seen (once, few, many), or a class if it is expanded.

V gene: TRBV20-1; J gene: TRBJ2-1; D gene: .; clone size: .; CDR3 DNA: TGCAGTGGGTACGGGAGAAATGAGCAGTTCTTC; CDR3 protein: CSGYGRNEQFF
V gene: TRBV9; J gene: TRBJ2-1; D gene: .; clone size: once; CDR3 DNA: TGTGCCAGCAGCCCTCAGGGGCGGGGGTCTTACAATGAGCAGTTCTTC; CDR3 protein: CASSPQGRGSYNEQFF
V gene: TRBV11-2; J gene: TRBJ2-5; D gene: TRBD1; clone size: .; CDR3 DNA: TGTGCCAGCAGCCAGGGACAGTACCAAGAGACCCAGTACTTC; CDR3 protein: CASSQGQYQETQYF
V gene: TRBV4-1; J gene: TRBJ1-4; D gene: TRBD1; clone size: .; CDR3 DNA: TGCGCCAGCAGCCAAGATGTGTCCAGGGGGCCTGAAAAACTGTTTTTT; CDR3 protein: CASSQDVSRGPEKLFF
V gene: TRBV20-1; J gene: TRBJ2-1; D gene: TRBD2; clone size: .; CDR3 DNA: TGCAGTGCTAGTAAGACCCGACCGGGGGGTGAGCAGTTCTTC; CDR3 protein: CSASKTRPGGEQFF
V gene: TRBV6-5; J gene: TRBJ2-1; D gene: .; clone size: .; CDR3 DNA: TGTGCCAGCAGCCTTAGGGGGTTGAAGGGGAATGAGCAGTTCTTC; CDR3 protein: CASSLRGLKGNEQFF
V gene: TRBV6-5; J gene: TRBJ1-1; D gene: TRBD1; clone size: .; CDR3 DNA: TGTGCCAGCTTTAAATTTTTGGAGGGGGCGGCTTTCTTT; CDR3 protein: CASFKFLEGAAFF
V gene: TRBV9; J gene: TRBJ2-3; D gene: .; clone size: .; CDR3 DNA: TGTGCCAGCAGCGTAGTCGGAGGGGAGACAGATACGCAGTATTTT; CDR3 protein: CASSVVGGETDTQYF
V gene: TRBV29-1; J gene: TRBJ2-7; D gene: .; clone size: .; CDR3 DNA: TGCAGCGTTGAAGATCGGATAGGGAGGTACGAGCAGTACTTC; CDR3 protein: CSVEDRIGRYEQYF
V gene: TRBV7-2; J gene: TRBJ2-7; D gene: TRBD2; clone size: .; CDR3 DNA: TGTGCCAGCAGCCGGACTAGCGGCCCCTACGAGCAGTACTTC; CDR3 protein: CASSRTSGPYEQYF
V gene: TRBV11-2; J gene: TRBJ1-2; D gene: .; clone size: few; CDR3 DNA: TGTGCCAGCAGCCAATCGTATGGGGGGAGTGGCTACACCTTC; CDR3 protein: CASSQSYGGSGYTF
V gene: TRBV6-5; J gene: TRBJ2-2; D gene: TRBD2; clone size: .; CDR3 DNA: TGTGCCAGCATCGTAGCGGGAGGTAGGACCGGGGAGCTGTTTTTT; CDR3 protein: CASIVAGGRTGELFF
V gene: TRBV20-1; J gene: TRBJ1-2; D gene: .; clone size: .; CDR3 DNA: TGCAGTGCTAAGAGCTATGGCTACACCTTC; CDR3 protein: CSAKSYGYTF
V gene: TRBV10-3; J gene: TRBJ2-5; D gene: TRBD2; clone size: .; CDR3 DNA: TGTGCCATCAGGGGGATGGCTAGCGGGGAGACCCAGTACTTC; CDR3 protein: CAIRGMASGETQYF
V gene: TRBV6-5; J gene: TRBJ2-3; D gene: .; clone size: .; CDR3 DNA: TGTGCCAGCCGGGGTGCCGGAGTAGGGGATACGCAGTATTTT; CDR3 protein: CASRGAGVGDTQYF
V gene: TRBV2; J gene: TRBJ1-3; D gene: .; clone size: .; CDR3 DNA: TGTGCCAGCAGTGCTATGACAGTTTTCTCTGGAAACACCATATATTTT; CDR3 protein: CASSAMTVFSGNTIYF
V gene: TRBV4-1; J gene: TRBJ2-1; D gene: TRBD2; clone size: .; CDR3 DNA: TGCGCCAGCAGCCAAAGCGGGAGCTCCTACAATGAGCAGTTCTTC; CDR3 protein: CASSQSGSSYNEQFF
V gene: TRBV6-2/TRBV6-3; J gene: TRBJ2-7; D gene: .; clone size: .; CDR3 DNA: TGTGCCAGCAGCTGGGCTTCCTACGAGCAGTACTTC; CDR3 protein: CASSWASYEQYF
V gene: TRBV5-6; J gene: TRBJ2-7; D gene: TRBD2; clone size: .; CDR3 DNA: TGTGCCAGCAGCAGGGGACTAGCGTTCTCCTACGAGCAGTACTTC; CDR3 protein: CASSRGLAFSYEQYF
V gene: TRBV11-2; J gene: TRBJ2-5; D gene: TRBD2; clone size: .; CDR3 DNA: TGTGCCAGCAGCTTAGACGATAGGACTAGCGGGGGAGAGACCCAGTACTTC; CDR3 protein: CASSLDDRTSGGETQYF
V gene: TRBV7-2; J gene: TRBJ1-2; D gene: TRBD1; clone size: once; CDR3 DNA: TGTGCCAGCAGCCCCGACAGGGGTGGCTATGGCTACACCTTC; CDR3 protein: CASSPDRGGYGYTF
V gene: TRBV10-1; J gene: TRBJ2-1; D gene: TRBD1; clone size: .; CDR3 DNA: TGCGCCAGCAGTGAGTCAGGGGGCCTCAATGAGCAGTTCTTC; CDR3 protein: CASSESGGLNEQFF
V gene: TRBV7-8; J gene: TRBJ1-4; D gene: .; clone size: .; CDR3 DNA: TGTGCCAGCAGCTTAAATACTGGCGGCAGAGGTCGTGAAAAACTGTTTTTT; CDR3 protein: CASSLNTGGRGREKLFF